What follows is one TCR beta chain and its context. The target antigen is unknown. The PCR employed 60 Vbeta primers together with 13 Jbeta primers. Here immunoSEQ multiplex PCR was the method, and the copy in TCRdb shows in-frame clones only, minus some. Listed are 200,000 or so clones; approximately 0.74% falls within the top ten. This sample was taken from a study of cytomegalovirus exposure and HLA in healthy donors. Overall study: Counted in an early data release were 75 million to 85 million unique TCRs from HLA-typed donors.

Findings and caveats of the study: There was a cluster of highly shared sequence variants that was likely a sequencing artifact.

The specimen sequenced was PBMCs. The receptor was isolated from a boy between 5 and 17 years old in good health and CMV-seronegative.

The CDR3 coding sequence is TGTGCCAGCAGTGACAGCGGCGCAGGGGCCTCCTACGAGCAGTACTTC. This codes for CASSDSGAGASYEQYF. The chain recombines TRBV6-1 with TRBJ2-7, with a tentative D call TRBD1 (6 bases). The V end was cut by 3 bases, the J end by 0 bases, with 15 bases between. Germline assignment: CDR1 MNHNS and CDR2 SASEGT. This CDR3 is built from 16 residues.